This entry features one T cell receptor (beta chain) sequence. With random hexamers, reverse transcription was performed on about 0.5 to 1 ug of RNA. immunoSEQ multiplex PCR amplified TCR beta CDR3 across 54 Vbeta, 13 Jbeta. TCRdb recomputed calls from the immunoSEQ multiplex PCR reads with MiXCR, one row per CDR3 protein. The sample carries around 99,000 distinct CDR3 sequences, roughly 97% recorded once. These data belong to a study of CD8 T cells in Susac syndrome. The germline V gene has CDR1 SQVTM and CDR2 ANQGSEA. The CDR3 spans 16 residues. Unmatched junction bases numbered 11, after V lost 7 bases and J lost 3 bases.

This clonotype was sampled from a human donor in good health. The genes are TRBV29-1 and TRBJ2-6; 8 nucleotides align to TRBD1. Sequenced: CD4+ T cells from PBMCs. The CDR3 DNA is TGCAGCGCTAGGGACAGGACATTGGATGGGGCCAACGTCCTGACTTTC. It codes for CSARDRTLDGANVLTF.